Each of the 14 T cell receptor beta chains below was sequenced from the same sample in a study of blood T cell repertoires in COVID-19. Sequencing used immunoSEQ multiplex PCR; TCRdb keeps in-frame clones, though not all of them. This repertoire shows some 56,000 clones, less than 75% found once; its top ten account for roughly a sixth. Sequencing was carried out using peripheral blood. Receptor source: a woman aged 50 to 60 with active or convalescent COVID-19.

The chain uses TRBV2 and TRBJ2-7; 7 positions agree with TRBD1. The CDR3 is made up of 12 amino acids. In germline, CDR1 is SNHLY, CDR2 FYNNEI. After removal of 7 bases from V and 5 bases from J, the junction contained 5 bases not matched to a gene. The CDR3 DNA reads TGTGCCAGCACTAGAGACAGGGACGAGCAGTACTTC. Protein product: CASTRDRDEQYF.

The genes are TRBV19 and TRBJ2-5; TRBD1 matches at 11 bases. V lost 2 bases to trimming and J lost 5 bases; unmatched junction nucleotides: 4. Germline-derived CDR1 and CDR2 are LNHDA and SQIVND (reference sequence). This CDR3 spans 15 amino acids. The CDR3 spells CASSIRTGGLETQYF. DNA of the CDR3: TGTGCCAGTAGTATAAGGACAGGGGGCCTTGAGACCCAGTACTTC.

This clone was recorded once. The V and J genes are TRBV9 and TRBJ2-1; possible D gene TRBD2, 5 bases. The CDR3 is made up of 16 amino acids. V shed 0 bases and J shed 3 bases, with 13 bases lying between them. Germline CDR1 SGDLS, CDR2 YYNGEE. The CDR3 coding sequence is TGTGCCAGCAGCGTAGTGTCGGGAAATAGCTACAATGAGCAGTTCTTC. Protein product: CASSVVSGNSYNEQFF.

The chain links TRBV7-2 to TRBJ2-3, with 10 positions matching TRBD2. The CDR3 runs 18 residues. V lost 2 bases and J lost 2; bases outside the gene matches: 10. The germline CDR1 and CDR2 sequences are SGHTA and FQGNSA. The CDR3, as DNA: TGTGCCAGCAGCTTAAGGCTAGCGGGAGAGCCACCCACAGATACGCAGTATTTT. Translated: CASSLRLAGEPPTDTQYF.

The V and J genes are TRBV9 and TRBJ2-2; 8 bases line up with TRBD2. Per germline, CDR1 SGDLS and CDR2 YYNGEE. V trimming: 4 bases; J trimming: 0 bases; junction bases outside the gene matches: 5. The CDR3 totals 16 residues. CDR3 in amino acids: CASSPRAGANTGELFF. CDR3 nucleotides: TGTGCCAGCAGCCCGCGAGCGGGAGCGAACACCGGGGAGCTGTTTTTT.

This sequence joins TRBV2 and TRBJ2-2; D uncertain. V lost 11 bases, J lost 0 bases, and 4 bases lay in between. Germline V gene data show CDR1 as SNHLY and CDR2 as FYNNEI. The CDR3 has 11 amino acids. CDR3 bases: TGTGCCTTCACGAACACCGGGGAGCTGTTTTTT. The encoded protein is CAFTNTGELFF.

This clone has more than one count but fewer than ten. The CDR3 is CASSLTGGAGETQYF. CDR3 nucleotides: TGCGCCAGCAGCTTGACAGGGGGCGCGGGGGAGACCCAGTACTTC. The chain links TRBV5-1 to TRBJ2-5; 9 bases line up with TRBD1. The CDR3 totals 15 residues. The V segment lost 1 base and the J segment 5 bases; nucleotides outside the gene matches: 6. The germline V gene has CDR1 SGHRS and CDR2 YFSETQ.

The chain has TRBV4-2 and TRBJ2-1; TRBD2 aligns across 9 bases. The CDR3 runs to 18 residues. V lost 0 bases, J lost 0 bases, and 6 bases stayed unmatched. In germline, CDR1 is LGHNA, CDR2 YNFKEQ. The CDR3 loop is CASSQDLLLAGSYNEQFF. The CDR3 region has the DNA TGTGCCAGCAGCCAAGATCTCTTACTAGCGGGCTCCTACAATGAGCAGTTCTTC.

The rearrangement joins TRBV5-4 to TRBJ2-7, with a possible D match to TRBD1 (5 bases). Germline-derived CDR1 and CDR2 are SGHNT and YYREEE (reference sequence). V was cut by 7 bases and J by 2 bases, with 13 bases left in between. The CDR3 has 13 amino acids. The CDR3 nucleotides are TGTGCCAGCGATGAAAGGGGTCCCTACGAGCAGTACTTC. Its translation: CASDERGPYEQYF.

This rearrangement joins TRBV18 to TRBJ2-7; 14 bases are a match to TRBD2. After removal of 6 bases from V and 5 bases from J, the junction contained 9 bases not matched to a gene. CDR1 is KGHSH and CDR2 is LQKENI in the germline V gene. There are 16 residues in the CDR3. The CDR3 DNA is TGTGCCAGCTCCCCCGGGACTAGCGGGAGAAGGGACGAGCAGTACTTC. It is translated as CASSPGTSGRRDEQYF.

This clone was counted a single time. The chain uses TRBV19 and TRBJ2-3; 10 bases fit TRBD2. The CDR3 runs to 16 residues. V shed 3 bases, J shed 3 bases, and the junction held 6 bases outside the gene matches. Germline CDR1 and CDR2: LNHDA and SQIVND (reference sequence). CDR3 DNA: TGTGCCAGTAGTATGGCTAGCGGGAGTCAAACAGATACGCAGTATTTT. Translated: CASSMASGSQTDTQYF.

V gene TRBV10-3 combines with J gene TRBJ1-1; 10 bases match TRBD1. The CDR3 consists of 13 residues. Trimming removed 6 bases from V and 5 bases from J; junction bases left unmatched: 3. CDR1 is ENHRY and CDR2 is SYGVKD in the germline V gene. The CDR3 here is CAIRDRGGTEAFF. The CDR3 DNA reads TGTGCCATCAGGGACAGGGGGGGAACTGAAGCTTTCTTT.

The rearrangement links TRBV14 to TRBJ2-5; the match to TRBD2 covers 13 bases. The CDR3 contains 19 residues. V dropped 0 bases and J dropped 1; count of bases not matched to a gene: 8. Germline CDR1 SGHDN, CDR2 FVKESK. CDR3 sequence (DNA): TGTGCCAGCAGCCAAGATTTGACTAGCGGGAGGATACCCCAAGAGACCCAGTACTTC. This encodes CASSQDLTSGRIPQETQYF.

The table lists this clone with a few counts. The chain couples TRBV7-2 to TRBJ2-1; a weak D match, TRBD1 (5 bases). Germline V gives CDR1 SGHTA, CDR2 FQGNSA. Trimming removed 0 bases at V and 9 bases at J, with 9 bases between. The CDR3 totals 13 residues. Here the CDR3 reads CASSLARQGEQFF. DNA of the CDR3: TGTGCCAGCAGCTTAGCGCGTCAGGGTGAGCAGTTCTTC.